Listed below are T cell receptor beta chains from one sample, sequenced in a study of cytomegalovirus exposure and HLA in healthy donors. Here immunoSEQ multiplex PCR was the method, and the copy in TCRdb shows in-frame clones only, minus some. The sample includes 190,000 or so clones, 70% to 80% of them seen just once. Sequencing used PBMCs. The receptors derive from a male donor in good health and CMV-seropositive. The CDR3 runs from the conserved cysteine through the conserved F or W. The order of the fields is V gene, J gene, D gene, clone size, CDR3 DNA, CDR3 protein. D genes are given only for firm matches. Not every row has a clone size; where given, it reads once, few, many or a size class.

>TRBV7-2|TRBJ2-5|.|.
TGTGCCAGCAGCCCTCAGTCCCGAGAGACCCAGTACTTC
CASSPQSRETQYF
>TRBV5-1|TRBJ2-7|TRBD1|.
TGCGCCAGCAGCACCGGACAGGGGAACTACTACGAGCAGTACTTC
CASSTGQGNYYEQYF
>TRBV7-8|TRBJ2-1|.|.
TGTGCCAGCAGCTTATCGAGTGGTATTCCCAATGAGTGGCAGTTCTTC
CASSLSSGIPNEWQFF
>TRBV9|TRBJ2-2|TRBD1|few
TGTGCCAGCAGCAACCGGGACAGGACGTCCGGGGAGCTGTTTTTT
CASSNRDRTSGELFF
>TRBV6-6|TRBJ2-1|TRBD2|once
TGTGCCAGCAGCCCAAGCGGGACTAGCGGCCCTAGGGAGCAGTTCTTC
CASSPSGTSGPREQFF
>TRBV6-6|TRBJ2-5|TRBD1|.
TGTGCCAGCAGTTACTTCGGGACAGGGCAAGAGACCCAGTACTTC
CASSYFGTGQETQYF
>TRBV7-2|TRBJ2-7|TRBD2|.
TGTGCCAGCAGCGTAAGGACTAGCGGATCCTACGAGCAGTACTTC
CASSVRTSGSYEQYF
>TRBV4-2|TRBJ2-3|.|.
TGTGCCAGCAGCCAAGACGTTAGGACTCAAGGGGGGGGTAGCACAGATACGCAGTATTTT
CASSQDVRTQGGGSTDTQYF
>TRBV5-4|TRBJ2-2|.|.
TGTGCCAGCAGCTTGGTGCAGGGGCCCGGGGAGCTGTTTTTT
CASSLVQGPGELFF
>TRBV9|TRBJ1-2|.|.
TGTGCCAGCAGCGCGATGGGGGGGGGCTACACCTTC
CASSAMGGGYTF
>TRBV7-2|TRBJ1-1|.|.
TGTGCCAGCAGCTTTGGGCTGAACACTGAAGCTTTCTTT
CASSFGLNTEAFF
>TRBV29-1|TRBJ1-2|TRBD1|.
TGCAGCGGGCAAGGGACAGAGAACTATGGCTACACCTTC
CSGQGTENYGYTF
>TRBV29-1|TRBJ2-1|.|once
TGCAGCGTTGTACTCCGGTCCCCTGAGCAGTTCTTC
CSVVLRSPEQFF
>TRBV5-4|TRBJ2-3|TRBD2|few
TGTGCCAGCAGCCAGGGACTAGCGTCTCAAGGGGGCACAGATACGCAGTATTTT
CASSQGLASQGGTDTQYF
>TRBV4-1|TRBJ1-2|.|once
TGCGCCAGCAGCCAAGACGTCGGTGGCTACACCTTC
CASSQDVGGYTF
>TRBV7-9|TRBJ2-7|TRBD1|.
TGTGCCAGCAGATTTACAGGGGGCTACGAGCAGTACTTC
CASRFTGGYEQYF
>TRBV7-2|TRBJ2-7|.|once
TGTGCCAGCAGCTTAGAGGAGGACTACGAGCAGTACTTC
CASSLEEDYEQYF
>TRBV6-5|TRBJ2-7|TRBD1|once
TGTGCCAGCAGCCTAAGGGACAGCCACGAGCAGTACTTC
CASSLRDSHEQYF
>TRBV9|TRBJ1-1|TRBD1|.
TGTGCCAGCAGCGAGGGGGACAGTGAAGCTTTCTTT
CASSEGDSEAFF